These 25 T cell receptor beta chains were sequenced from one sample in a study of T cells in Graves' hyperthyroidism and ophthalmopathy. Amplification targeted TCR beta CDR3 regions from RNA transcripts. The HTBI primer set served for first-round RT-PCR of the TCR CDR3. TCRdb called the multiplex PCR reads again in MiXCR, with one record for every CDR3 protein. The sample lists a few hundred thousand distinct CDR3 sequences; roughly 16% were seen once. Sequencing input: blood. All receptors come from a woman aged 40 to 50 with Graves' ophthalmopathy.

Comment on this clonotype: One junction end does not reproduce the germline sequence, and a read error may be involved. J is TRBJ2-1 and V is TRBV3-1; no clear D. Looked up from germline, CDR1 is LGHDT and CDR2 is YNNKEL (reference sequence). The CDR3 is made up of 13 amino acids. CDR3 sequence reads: CGSSRAGYNEQFF. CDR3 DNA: TGTGGCAGCAGCCGGGCCGGATACAATGAGCAGTTCTTC.

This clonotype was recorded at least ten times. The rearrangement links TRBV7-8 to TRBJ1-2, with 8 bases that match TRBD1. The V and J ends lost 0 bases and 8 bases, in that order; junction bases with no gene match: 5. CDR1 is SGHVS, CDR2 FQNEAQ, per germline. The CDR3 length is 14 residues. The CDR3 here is CASSLAQGASGYTF. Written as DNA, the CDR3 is TGTGCCAGCAGCTTAGCGCAGGGGGCCTCAGGCTACACCTTC.

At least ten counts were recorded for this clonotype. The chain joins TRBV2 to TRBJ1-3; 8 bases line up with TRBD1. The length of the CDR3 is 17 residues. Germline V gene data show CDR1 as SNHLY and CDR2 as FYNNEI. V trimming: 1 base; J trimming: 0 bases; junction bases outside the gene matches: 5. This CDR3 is CASSEGQGPLSGNTIYF. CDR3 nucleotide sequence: TGTGCCAGCAGTGAAGGACAGGGGCCCCTCTCTGGAAACACCATATATTTT.

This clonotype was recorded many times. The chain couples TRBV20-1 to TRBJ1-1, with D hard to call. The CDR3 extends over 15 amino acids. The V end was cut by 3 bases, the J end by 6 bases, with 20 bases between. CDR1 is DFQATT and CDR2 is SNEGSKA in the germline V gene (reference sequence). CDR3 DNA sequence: TGCAGTGCTAGGAGGGCGGGTGGAAACTTCGCTGAAGCTTTCTTT. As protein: CSARRAGGNFAEAFF.

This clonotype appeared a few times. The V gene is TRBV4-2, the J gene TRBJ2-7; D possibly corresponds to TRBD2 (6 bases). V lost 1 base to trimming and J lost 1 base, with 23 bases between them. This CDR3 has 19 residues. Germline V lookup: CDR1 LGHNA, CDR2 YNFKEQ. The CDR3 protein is CASSQGVLIDGDFSYEQYF. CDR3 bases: TGTGCCAGCAGCCAAGGCGTTCTTATAGACGGGGACTTTTCCTACGAGCAGTACTTC.

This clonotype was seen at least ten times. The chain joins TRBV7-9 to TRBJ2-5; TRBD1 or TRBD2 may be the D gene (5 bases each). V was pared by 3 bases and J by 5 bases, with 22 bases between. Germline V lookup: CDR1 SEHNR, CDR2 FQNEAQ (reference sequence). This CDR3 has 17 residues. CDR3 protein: CASSLDGARPGRETQYF. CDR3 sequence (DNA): TGTGCCAGCAGCTTGGATGGGGCGAGACCGGGACGGGAGACCCAGTACTTC.

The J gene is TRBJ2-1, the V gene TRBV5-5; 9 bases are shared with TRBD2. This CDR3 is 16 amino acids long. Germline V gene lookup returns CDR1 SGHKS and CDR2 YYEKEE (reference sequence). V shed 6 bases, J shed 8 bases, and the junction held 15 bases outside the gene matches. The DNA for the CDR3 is TGTGCCAGCACCTCGGGTAGCGGGAGAAGTTCCTATGAGCAGTTCTTC. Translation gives CASTSGSGRSSYEQFF.

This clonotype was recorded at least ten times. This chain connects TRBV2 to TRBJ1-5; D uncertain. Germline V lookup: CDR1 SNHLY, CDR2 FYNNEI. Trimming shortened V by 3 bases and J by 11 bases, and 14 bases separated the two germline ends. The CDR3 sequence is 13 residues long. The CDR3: CASSDAGPETQHF. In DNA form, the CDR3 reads TGTGCCAGCAGTGATGCCGGGCCAGAGACCCAGCATTTT.

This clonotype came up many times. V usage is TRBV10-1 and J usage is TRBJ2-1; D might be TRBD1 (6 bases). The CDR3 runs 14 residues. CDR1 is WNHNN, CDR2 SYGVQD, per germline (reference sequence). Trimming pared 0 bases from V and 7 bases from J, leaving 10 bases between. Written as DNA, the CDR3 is TGCGCCAGCAGTGAGTCCTGGGGGCCGAATGAGCAGTTCTTC. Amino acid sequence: CASSESWGPNEQFF.

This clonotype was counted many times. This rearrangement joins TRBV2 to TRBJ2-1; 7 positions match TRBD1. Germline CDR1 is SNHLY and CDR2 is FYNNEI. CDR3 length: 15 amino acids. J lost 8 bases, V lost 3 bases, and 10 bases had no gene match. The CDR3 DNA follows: TGTGCCAGCAGTGAGAGGGGGCTAGACATCTATGAGCAGTTCTTC. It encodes CASSERGLDIYEQFF.

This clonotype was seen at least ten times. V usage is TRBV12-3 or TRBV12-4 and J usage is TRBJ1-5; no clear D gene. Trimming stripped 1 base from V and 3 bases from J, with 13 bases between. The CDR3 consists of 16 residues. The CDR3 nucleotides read TGTGCCAGCAGTTTAGGGGCAGGTGGGTTCAATCAGCCCCAGCATTTT. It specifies CASSLGAGGFNQPQHF.

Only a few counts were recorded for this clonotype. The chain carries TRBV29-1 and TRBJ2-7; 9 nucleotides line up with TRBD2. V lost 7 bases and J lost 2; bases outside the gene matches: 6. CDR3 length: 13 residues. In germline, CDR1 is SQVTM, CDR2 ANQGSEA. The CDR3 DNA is TGCAGCGCTCATAGCGGGAGCCCCTACGAGCAGTACTTC. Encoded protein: CSAHSGSPYEQYF.

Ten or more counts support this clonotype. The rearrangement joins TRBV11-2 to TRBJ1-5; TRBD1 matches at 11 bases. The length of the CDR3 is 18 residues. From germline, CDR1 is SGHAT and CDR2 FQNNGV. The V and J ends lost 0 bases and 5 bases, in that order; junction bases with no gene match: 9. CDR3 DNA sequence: TGTGCCAGCAGCTTAGATAGCCTAGGACAGGGGGCTGATCAGCCCCAGCATTTT. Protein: CASSLDSLGQGADQPQHF.

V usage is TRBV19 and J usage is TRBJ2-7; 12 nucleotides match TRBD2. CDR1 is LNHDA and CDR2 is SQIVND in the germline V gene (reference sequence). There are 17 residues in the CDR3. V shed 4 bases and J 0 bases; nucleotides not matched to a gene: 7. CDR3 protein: CASSSPGTSGPSYEQYF. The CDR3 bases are TGTGCCAGTAGTAGTCCCGGGACTAGCGGGCCCTCCTACGAGCAGTACTTC.

The CDR3 region has the DNA TGTGCCAGCAGCCAAGATATGGGGACAGCCAATTCACCCCTCCACTTT. Translation gives CASSQDMGTANSPLHF. The J gene is TRBJ1-6, the V gene TRBV3-1, with 7 bases lining up with TRBD1. This CDR3 spans 16 amino acids. The junction had 6 bases not matched to a gene; V was cut back by 0 bases and J by 7 bases. The germline V gene has CDR1 LGHDT and CDR2 YNNKEL (reference sequence).

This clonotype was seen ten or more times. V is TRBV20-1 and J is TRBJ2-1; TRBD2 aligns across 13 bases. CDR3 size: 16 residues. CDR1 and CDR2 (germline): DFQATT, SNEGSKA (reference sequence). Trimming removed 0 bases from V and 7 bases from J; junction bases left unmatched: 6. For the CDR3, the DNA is TGCAGTGCTAGAGATCGGACTAGCGGGAGTATGAATGAGCAGTTCTTC. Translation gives CSARDRTSGSMNEQFF.

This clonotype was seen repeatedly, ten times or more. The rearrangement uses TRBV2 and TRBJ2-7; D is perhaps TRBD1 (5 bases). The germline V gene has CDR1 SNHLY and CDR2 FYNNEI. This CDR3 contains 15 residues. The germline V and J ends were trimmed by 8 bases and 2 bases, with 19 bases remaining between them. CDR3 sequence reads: CASGATVVDPYEQYF. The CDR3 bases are TGTGCCAGCGGGGCTACAGTTGTGGACCCCTACGAGCAGTACTTC.

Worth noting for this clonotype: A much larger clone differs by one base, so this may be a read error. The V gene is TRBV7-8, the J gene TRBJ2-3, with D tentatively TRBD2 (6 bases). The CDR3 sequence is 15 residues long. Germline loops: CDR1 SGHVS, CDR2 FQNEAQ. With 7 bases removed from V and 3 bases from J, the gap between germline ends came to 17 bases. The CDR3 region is CASTPRWGTTDTQYF. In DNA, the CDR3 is TGTGCCAGCACCCCCCGATGGGGGACTACAGATACGCAGTATTTT. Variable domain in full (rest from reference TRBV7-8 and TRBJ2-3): GAGVSQSPRYKVAKRGQDVALRCDPISGHVSLFWYQQALGQGPEFLTYFQNEAQLDKSGLPSDRFFAERPEGSVSTLKIQRTQQEDSAVYLCASTPRWGTTDTQYFGPGTRLTVL.

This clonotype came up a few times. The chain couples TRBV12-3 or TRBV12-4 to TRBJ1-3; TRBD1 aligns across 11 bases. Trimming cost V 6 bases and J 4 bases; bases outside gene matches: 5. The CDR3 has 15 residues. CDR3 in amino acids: CASRSGTGGGNTIYF. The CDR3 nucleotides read TGTGCCAGCAGGTCCGGGACAGGGGGAGGAAACACCATATATTTT.

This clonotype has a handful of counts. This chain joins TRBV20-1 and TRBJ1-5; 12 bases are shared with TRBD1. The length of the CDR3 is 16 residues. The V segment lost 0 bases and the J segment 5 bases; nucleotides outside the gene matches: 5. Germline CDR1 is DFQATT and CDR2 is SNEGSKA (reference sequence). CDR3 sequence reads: CSARERDRGLDQPQHF. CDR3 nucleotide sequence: TGCAGTGCTAGAGAGCGGGACAGGGGGCTGGATCAGCCCCAGCATTTT.

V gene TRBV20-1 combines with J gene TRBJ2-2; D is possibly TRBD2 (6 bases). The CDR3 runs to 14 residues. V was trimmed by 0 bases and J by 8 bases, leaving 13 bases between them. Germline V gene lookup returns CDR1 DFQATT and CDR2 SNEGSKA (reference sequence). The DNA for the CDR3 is TGCAGTGCTAGAGATTCCGGGAGTGCGGGGGAGCTGTTTTTT. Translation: CSARDSGSAGELFF.

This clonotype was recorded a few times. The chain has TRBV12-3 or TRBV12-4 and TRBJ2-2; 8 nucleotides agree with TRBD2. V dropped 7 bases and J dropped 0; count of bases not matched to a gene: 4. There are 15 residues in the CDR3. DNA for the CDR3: TGTGCCAGCACCACGGGAGGGCCGAACACCGGGGAGCTGTTTTTT. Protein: CASTTGGPNTGELFF.

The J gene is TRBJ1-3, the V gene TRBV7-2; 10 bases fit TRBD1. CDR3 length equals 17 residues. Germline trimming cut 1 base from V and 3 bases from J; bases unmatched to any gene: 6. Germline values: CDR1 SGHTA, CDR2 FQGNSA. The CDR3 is CASSLDGTGAGGNTIYF. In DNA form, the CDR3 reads TGTGCCAGCAGCTTAGACGGGACAGGGGCAGGTGGAAACACCATATATTTT.

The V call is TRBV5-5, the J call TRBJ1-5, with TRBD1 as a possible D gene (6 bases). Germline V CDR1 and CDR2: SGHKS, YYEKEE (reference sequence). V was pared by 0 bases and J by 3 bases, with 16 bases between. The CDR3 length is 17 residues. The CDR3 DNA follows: TGTGCCAGCAGCTTGGGGCCGGTACAGGGACCCAATCAGCCCCAGCATTTT. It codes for CASSLGPVQGPNQPQHF. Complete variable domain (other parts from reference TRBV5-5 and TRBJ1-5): DAGVTQSPTHLIKTRGQQVTLRCSPISGHKSVSWYQQVLGQGPQFIFQYYEKEERGRGNFPDRFSARQFPNYSSELNVNALLLGDSALYLCASSLGPVQGPNQPQHFGDGTRLSIL.

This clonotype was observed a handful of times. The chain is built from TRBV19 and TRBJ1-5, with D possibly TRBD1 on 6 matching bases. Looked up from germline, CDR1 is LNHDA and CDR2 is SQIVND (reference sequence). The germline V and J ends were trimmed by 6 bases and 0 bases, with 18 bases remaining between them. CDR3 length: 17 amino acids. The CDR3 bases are TGTGCCAGTAGGCGAGAAGGGACAACAGATAGCAATCAGCCCCAGCATTTT. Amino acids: CASRREGTTDSNQPQHF. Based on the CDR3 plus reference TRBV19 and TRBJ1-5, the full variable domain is DGGITQSPKYLFRKEGQNVTLSCEQNLNHDAMYWYRQDPGQGLRLIYYSQIVNDFQKGDIAEGYSVSREKKESFPLTVTSAQKNPTAFYLCASRREGTTDSNQPQHFGDGTRLSIL.